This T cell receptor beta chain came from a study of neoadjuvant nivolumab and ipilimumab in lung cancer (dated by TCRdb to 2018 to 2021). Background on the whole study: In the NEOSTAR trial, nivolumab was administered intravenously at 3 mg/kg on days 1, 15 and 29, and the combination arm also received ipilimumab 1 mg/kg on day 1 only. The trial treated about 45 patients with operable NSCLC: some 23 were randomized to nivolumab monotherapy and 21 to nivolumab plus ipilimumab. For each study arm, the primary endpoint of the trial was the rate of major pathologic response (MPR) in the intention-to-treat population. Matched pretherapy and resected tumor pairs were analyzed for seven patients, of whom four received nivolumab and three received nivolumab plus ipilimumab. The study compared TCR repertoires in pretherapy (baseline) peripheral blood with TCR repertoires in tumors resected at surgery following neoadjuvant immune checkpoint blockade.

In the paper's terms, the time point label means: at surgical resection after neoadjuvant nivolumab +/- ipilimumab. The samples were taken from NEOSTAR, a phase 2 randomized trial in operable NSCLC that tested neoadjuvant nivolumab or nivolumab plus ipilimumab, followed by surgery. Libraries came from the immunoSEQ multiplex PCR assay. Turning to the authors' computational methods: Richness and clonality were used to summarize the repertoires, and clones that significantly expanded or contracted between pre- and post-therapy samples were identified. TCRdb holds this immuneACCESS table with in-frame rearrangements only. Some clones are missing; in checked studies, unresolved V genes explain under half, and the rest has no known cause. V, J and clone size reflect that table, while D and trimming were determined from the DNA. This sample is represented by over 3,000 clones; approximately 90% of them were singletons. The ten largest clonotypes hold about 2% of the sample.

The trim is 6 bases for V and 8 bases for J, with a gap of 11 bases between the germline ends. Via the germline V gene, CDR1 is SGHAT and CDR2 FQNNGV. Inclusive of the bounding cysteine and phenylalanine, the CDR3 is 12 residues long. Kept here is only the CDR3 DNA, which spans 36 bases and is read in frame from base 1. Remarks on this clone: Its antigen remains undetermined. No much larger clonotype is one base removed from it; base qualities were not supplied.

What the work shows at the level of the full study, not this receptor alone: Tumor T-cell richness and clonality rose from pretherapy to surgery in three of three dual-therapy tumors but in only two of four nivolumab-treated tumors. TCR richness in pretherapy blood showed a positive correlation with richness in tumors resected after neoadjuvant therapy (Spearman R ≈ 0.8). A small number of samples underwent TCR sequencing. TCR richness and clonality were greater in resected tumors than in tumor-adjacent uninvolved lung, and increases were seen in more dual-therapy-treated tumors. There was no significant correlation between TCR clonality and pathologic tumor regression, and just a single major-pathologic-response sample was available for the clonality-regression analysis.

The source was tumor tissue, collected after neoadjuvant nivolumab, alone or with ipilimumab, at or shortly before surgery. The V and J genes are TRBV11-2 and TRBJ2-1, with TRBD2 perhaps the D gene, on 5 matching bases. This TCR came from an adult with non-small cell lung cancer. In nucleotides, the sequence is TGTGCCAGCAGTCCGGGGAATTATGAGCAGTTCTTC. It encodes CASSPGNYEQFF.